The 20 T cell receptor beta chains below come from one sample, sequenced in a study of T cells after yellow fever vaccination. TCRdb itself ran the 5' RACE reads through MiXCR, one entry per CDR3 protein. The sample carries hundreds of thousands of distinct CDR3 sequences, 8.7% recorded once. The starting material was PBMCs, obtained on the day of the first yellow fever vaccination. The receptors originated from a man aged 18 to 30 who received the YFV17D yellow fever vaccine.

The rearrangement uses TRBV5-1 and TRBJ2-5; 7 bases map to TRBD2. The CDR3 loop spans 15 amino acids. The germline gives CDR1 SGHRS, CDR2 YFSETQ. The trim removed 3 bases at V and 5 bases at J, leaving 10 bases unmatched. The CDR3 protein is CASSSQPTAGETQYF. The CDR3 bases are TGCGCCAGCAGCTCCCAGCCGACAGCGGGGGAGACCCAGTACTTC.

The chain links TRBV4-3 to TRBJ1-2, with 7 bases identical to TRBD1. The CDR3 contains 15 residues. V shed 3 bases, J shed 4 bases, and the junction held 8 bases outside the gene matches. The germline V gene encodes CDR1 LGHNA and CDR2 YSLEER. In nucleotides, the CDR3 is TGCGCCAGCAGCCAGACCGGGGACAGCCGCTATGGCTACACCTTC. It encodes CASSQTGDSRYGYTF.

This clonotype was observed a few times. The germline gene is not matched at one end of the junction; a read error may be the cause. The J gene is TRBJ2-3, the V gene TRBV7-7, with a possible D match to TRBD2 (6 bases). The CDR3 totals 14 residues. Per germline, CDR1 SSHAT and CDR2 FNYEAQ (reference sequence). This CDR3 is CASSVGGLGDTQYF. As DNA, the CDR3 is TGTGCTAGCAGCGTTGGAGGGCTTGGAGATACGCAGTATTTT.

The gene calls are TRBV12-3 or TRBV12-4 and TRBJ2-1; 7 nucleotides agree with TRBD2. V shed 6 bases and J 9 bases; nucleotides not matched to a gene: 26. This CDR3 region has 19 residues. The CDR3 DNA is TGTGCCAGCAGGTCCCGGGCATTTTTGGGGAGGGAATATGGTACTGAGCAGTTCTTC. This encodes CASRSRAFLGREYGTEQFF.

This clonotype showed up just a few times. J is TRBJ2-5 and V is TRBV6-1; 10 nucleotides align to TRBD2. The V gene end was trimmed by 6 bases and the J gene end by 5 bases; junction bases not matched to a gene: 27. The CDR3 runs to 21 residues. The germline V gene has CDR1 MNHNS and CDR2 SASEGT. CDR3 protein: CASSDNLSRLLTSGEEETQYF. The CDR3 nucleotides are TGTGCCAGCAGCGATAACCTATCACGACTTTTAACTAGCGGGGAGGAGGAGACCCAGTACTTC.

The rearrangement uses TRBV18 and TRBJ2-7, with TRBD1 identical over 9 bases. The CDR3 has 16 residues. The germline CDR1 and CDR2 sequences are KGHSH and LQKENI. V lost 1 base and J lost 5; bases outside the gene matches: 9. This CDR3 reads CASSPHPGTGNHEQYF. The DNA of the CDR3 is TGTGCCAGCTCACCACATCCCGGGACAGGGAACCACGAGCAGTACTTC.

This clonotype was found a few times. This chain uses TRBV7-3 with TRBJ2-3; D not resolved. The germline V gene encodes CDR1 SGHTA and CDR2 FQGTGA. V gave up 5 bases and J gave up 0 bases, with 18 bases separating them. The CDR3 covers 17 residues. CDR3 in amino acids: CASSPHPSLGSTDTQYF. The CDR3 DNA reads as TGTGCCAGCAGCCCACACCCAAGTCTAGGTAGCACAGATACGCAGTATTTT.

This clonotype was seen only a few times. The chain joins TRBV19 to TRBJ2-5, with D possibly matching TRBD2 (5 bases). Germline V gene sequence: CDR1 LNHDA, CDR2 SQIVND (reference sequence). This CDR3 comprises 14 residues. V lost 3 bases and J 1 base, leaving 9 bases between the germline ends. CDR3 in DNA: TGTGCCAGTAGTATCCCGGGGAGCCAAGAGACCCAGTACTTC. This sequence encodes CASSIPGSQETQYF.

This clonotype was counted between two and nine times. This chain uses TRBV7-2 with TRBJ1-1, with no clear D. Germline-derived CDR1 and CDR2 are SGHTA and FQGNSA. With 2 bases removed from V and 7 bases from J, the gap between germline ends came to 8 bases. This CDR3 is built from 12 residues. CDR3 sequence (DNA): TGTGCCAGCAGCTTAAAACCGGGTGAAGCTTTCTTT. This gives the protein CASSLKPGEAFF.

This clonotype was seen only a few times. The chain employs TRBV7-6 and TRBJ1-6; TRBD1 matches 8 bases. The J segment lost 10 bases and the V segment lost 5 bases, leaving 13 bases of the junction unmatched. The germline gives CDR1 SGHVS, CDR2 FNYEAQ. This CDR3 contains 16 residues. The DNA for the CDR3 is TGTGCCAGCAGCCCCCGGACAGGGTTTGAGAGGTCACCCCTCCACTTT. It specifies CASSPRTGFERSPLHF.

This clonotype was recorded at least ten times. The chain recombines TRBV12-3 or TRBV12-4 with TRBJ1-2, with a tentative D call TRBD1 (5 bases). Trimming shortened V by 1 base and J by 8 bases, and 17 bases separated the two germline ends. The CDR3 has 15 amino acids. CDR3 loop: CASSLGSPRGWGYTF. The CDR3 nucleotides read TGTGCCAGCAGTTTAGGGTCGCCTAGGGGTTGGGGCTACACCTTC.

This clonotype was detected only a few times. The V gene is TRBV4-2, the J gene TRBJ1-1; TRBD1 is a possible D gene (5 bases). CDR3 length: 16 residues. V lost 1 base to trimming and J lost 5 bases, with 17 bases between them. In germline, CDR1 is LGHNA, CDR2 YNFKEQ. This chain's CDR3 is CASSQASFSRGTEAFF. CDR3 bases: TGTGCCAGCAGCCAAGCTAGTTTTTCGAGGGGTACTGAAGCTTTCTTT.

This clonotype was counted between two and nine times. This rearrangement joins TRBV6-1 to TRBJ1-6; no firm D call. V lost 3 bases and J lost 10, with 7 bases in between. This CDR3 has 12 residues. Germline values: CDR1 MNHNS, CDR2 SASEGT. The CDR3 is CASSEGRSPLHF. The CDR3 coding sequence is TGTGCCAGCAGTGAGGGGAGATCACCCCTCCACTTT.

J is TRBJ2-2 and V is TRBV27; unclear D gene. V shed 3 bases and J shed 4 bases, with 6 bases lying between them. Germline V gene lookup returns CDR1 MNHEY and CDR2 SMNVEV (reference sequence). The CDR3 covers 13 residues. This CDR3 is CASSFFRTGELFF. The CDR3 coding sequence is TGTGCCAGCAGTTTCTTCCGCACCGGGGAGCTGTTTTTT.

This clonotype was counted a few times. V is TRBV5-1 and J is TRBJ2-3, with 9 positions matching TRBD1. In germline, CDR1 is SGHRS, CDR2 YFSETQ. V lost 4 bases to trimming and J lost 3 bases; unmatched junction nucleotides: 6. The CDR3 totals 15 residues. In DNA form, the CDR3 reads TGCGCCAGCAGCCGAACGACAGGGGGGACAGATACGCAGTATTTT. Its translation: CASSRTTGGTDTQYF.

This clonotype showed up just a few times. This chain links TRBV5-4 with TRBJ1-2, with D perhaps matching TRBD1 (5 bases). Germline assignment: CDR1 SGHNT and CDR2 YYREEE (reference sequence). The CDR3 has 19 amino acids. V lost 3 bases, J lost 1 base, and 25 bases lay in between. The CDR3 DNA reads as TGTGCCAGCAGCTCTTTCGTTACCCTGACAGAGACTCGTAACTATGGCTACACCTTC. It encodes CASSSFVTLTETRNYGYTF.

The chain joins TRBV11-2 to TRBJ2-4, with D tentatively TRBD1 (5 bases). The CDR3 consists of 15 residues. Germline CDR1 SGHAT, CDR2 FQNNGV. The V end lost 10 bases, the J end lost 0 bases, and 16 bases lay between the germline ends. In DNA, the CDR3 is TGTGCCACCACCCCAGGGTCCCTAGCCAAAAACATTCAGTACTTC. Protein product: CATTPGSLAKNIQYF.

The chain joins TRBV7-3 to TRBJ1-2, with D uncertain. The germline V gene has CDR1 SGHTA and CDR2 FQGTGA. This CDR3 spans 11 amino acids. Trimming took 9 bases from V and 0 from J, leaving 5 bases between them. The CDR3 reads CAREANYGYTF. The CDR3 DNA reads as TGTGCCAGGGAGGCTAACTATGGCTACACCTTC.

The V and J genes are TRBV21-1 and TRBJ2-3; TRBD2 reflects the table's D call only, with no check against the DNA. TRBV21-1 is a pseudogene segment. The CDR3 consists of 16 residues. The CDR3 region is CASSKPRSGGADTQYF. The CDR3 nucleotides are TGTGCCAGCAGCAAACCACGTAGCGGGGGCGCAGATACGCAGTATTTT.

This sequence joins TRBV29-1 and TRBJ2-3; 11 nucleotides agree with TRBD2. V lost 7 bases and J lost 5; bases outside the gene matches: 8. This CDR3 spans 14 amino acids. Germline-derived CDR1 and CDR2 are SQVTM and ANQGSEA. CDR3 protein: CSGDTSGGGDTQYF. The CDR3 bases are TGCAGCGGCGACACTAGCGGGGGCGGAGATACGCAGTATTTT.